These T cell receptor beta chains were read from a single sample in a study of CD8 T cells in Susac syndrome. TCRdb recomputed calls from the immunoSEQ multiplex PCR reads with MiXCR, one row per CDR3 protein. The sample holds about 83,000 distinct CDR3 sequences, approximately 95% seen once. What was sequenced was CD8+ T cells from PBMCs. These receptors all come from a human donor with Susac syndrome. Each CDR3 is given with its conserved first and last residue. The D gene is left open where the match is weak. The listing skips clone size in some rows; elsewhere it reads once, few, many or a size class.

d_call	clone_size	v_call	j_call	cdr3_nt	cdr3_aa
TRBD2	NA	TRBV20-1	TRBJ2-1	TGCAGTGCCCCCAGACTAGCGGGAGACTACAATGAGCAGTTCTTC	CSAPRLAGDYNEQFF
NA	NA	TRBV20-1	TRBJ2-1	TGCAGTGCAACGGACAGTAGCTCCTACAATGAGCAGTTCTTC	CSATDSSSYNEQFF
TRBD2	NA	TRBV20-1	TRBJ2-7	TGCAGTGCTAGAGTACTTTCTAGCGGGAGGGCGGGTTACGAGCAGTACTTC	CSARVLSSGRAGYEQYF
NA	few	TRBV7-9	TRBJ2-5	TGTGCCAGCAGCTTAGAGACCCAGTACTTC	CASSLETQYF
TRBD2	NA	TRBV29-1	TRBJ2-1	TGCAGCACCCCGACTAGCGGGAGGCACAATGAGCAGTTCTTC	CSTPTSGRHNEQFF
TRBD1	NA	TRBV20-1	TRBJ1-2	TGCAGTGCTAGAGCCACAGGGGTAGTCTATGGCTACACCTTC	CSARATGVVYGYTF
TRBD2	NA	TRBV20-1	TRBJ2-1	TGCAGTGCTAGAGATTGGGGAGGGCCCTTCGATGAGCAGTTCTTC	CSARDWGGPFDEQFF
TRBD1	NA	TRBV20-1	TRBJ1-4	TGCAGTGCTAAACAGGGGGCCATCTCTAATGAAAAACTGTTTTTT	CSAKQGAISNEKLFF
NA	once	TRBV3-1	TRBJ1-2	TGTGCCAGCAGCCAAGATGTAGGGACCGCATACTATGGCTACACCTTC	CASSQDVGTAYYGYTF
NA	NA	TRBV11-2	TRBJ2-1	TGTGCCAGCAGCTTAGGGGCAGGGAAGGAGCAGTTCTTC	CASSLGAGKEQFF
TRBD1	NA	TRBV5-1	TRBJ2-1	TGCGCCAGCAGCATAACAGGGGGCAATTATAATGAGCAGTTCTTC	CASSITGGNYNEQFF
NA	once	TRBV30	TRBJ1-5	TGTGCCTGGAGTCCGGGGGGTGGCAATCAGCCCCAGCATTTT	CAWSPGGGNQPQHF
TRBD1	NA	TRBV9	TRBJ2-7	TGTGCCAGCAGCGCGTGGACAGGGGGCGGCGAGCAGTACTTC	CASSAWTGGGEQYF
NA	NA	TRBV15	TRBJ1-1	TGTGCCACCAGCAGTGTCCTTGGTGGCACTGAAGCTTTCTTT	CATSSVLGGTEAFF
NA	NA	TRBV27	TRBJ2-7	TGTGCCAGCAGTTTATCGGGAGACGGTTTCTCCTACGAGCAGTACTTC	CASSLSGDGFSYEQYF
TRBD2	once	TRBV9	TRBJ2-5	TGTGCCAGCAGCGTAGGGGCGGGAGGGGGAGAGACCCAGTACTTC	CASSVGAGGGETQYF
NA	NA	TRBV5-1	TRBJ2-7	TGCGCCAGCAGCTTCGGGTTTGACTACGAGCAGTACTTC	CASSFGFDYEQYF
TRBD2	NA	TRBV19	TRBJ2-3	TGTGCCAGTAGTATAACTAGCGGAGATACGCAGTATTTT	CASSITSGDTQYF
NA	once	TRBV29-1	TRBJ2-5	TGCAGCGTTGAAGGGGGGAAAGAGACCCAGTACTTC	CSVEGGKETQYF
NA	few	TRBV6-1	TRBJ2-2	TGTGCCAGCGGGGCTAGCGAGTCCGGGGAGCTGTTTTTT	CASGASESGELFF
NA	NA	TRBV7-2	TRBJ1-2	TGTGCCAGCAGCTGGCCAGGACAAGATGGCTACACCTTC	CASSWPGQDGYTF
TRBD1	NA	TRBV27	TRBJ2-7	TGTGCCAGCAGTCTTGGGGGACAGGGGGCCTACGAGCAGTACTTC	CASSLGGQGAYEQYF
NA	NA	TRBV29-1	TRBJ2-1	TGCAGCGTTGGAGGGGTCTACAATGAGCAGTTCTTC	CSVGGVYNEQFF
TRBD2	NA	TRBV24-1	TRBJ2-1	TGTGCCACCAGTGATCCGGGAGGCTTGAATGAGCAGTTCTTC	CATSDPGGLNEQFF
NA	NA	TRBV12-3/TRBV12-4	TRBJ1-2	TGTGCCAGCAGTCCTACCCCCCGGGACACCTATGGCTACACCTTC	CASSPTPRDTYGYTF
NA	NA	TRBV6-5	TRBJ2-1	TGTGCCAGCAGTTACAGGCCGGCCCACGAGCAGTTCTTC	CASSYRPAHEQFF
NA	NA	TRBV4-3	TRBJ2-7	TGCGCCAGCAGCCAAGAATACGGAGGGGGCTCCTACGAGCAGTACTTC	CASSQEYGGGSYEQYF
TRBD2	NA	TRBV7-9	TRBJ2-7	TGTGCCAGCAGCCCGACTAGCGGGAGGTCCTCCTACGAGCAGTACTTC	CASSPTSGRSSYEQYF
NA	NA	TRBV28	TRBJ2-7	TGTGCCAGCAGTTCAGAAGCCGAGCAGTACTTC	CASSSEAEQYF
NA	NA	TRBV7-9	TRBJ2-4	TGTGCCAGCAGCAAGTCCGGGGATACAGCCAAAAACATTCAGTACTTC	CASSKSGDTAKNIQYF
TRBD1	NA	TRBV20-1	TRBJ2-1	TGCAGTGCCCGGACAGGAAACAATGAGCAGTTCTTC	CSARTGNNEQFF
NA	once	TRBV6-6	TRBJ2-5	TGTGCCAGCAGTTCTTGGACACTGGAGACCCAGTACTTC	CASSSWTLETQYF
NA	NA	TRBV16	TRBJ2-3	TGTGCCAGCAGCCATGCGGGAAGCACAGATACGCAGTATTTT	CASSHAGSTDTQYF
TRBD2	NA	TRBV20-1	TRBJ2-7	TGCAGTGCTCCGCAAAAATCCGGGACTAGCGTTAGCGAGCAGTACTTC	CSAPQKSGTSVSEQYF
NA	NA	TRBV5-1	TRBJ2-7	TGCGCCAGCAGCTTGGTCTCCGGGACTGAGACCTACGAGCAGTACTTC	CASSLVSGTETYEQYF
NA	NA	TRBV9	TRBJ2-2	TGTGCCAGCAGCGTAGGAGGTCTAGGACAGAAGTTCGGGGAGCTGTTTTTT	CASSVGGLGQKFGELFF
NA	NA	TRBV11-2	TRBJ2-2	TGTGCCAGCAGCTGGACCGTGAACACCGGGGAGCTGTTTTTT	CASSWTVNTGELFF
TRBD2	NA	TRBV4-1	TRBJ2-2	TGCGCCAGCAGCCAAGAAGGGGATAGCGGGAAATACACCGGGGAGCTGTTTTTT	CASSQEGDSGKYTGELFF
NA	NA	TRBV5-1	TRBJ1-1	TGCGCCAGCAGCTTGTGGGGCCCTGAAGCTTTCTTT	CASSLWGPEAFF
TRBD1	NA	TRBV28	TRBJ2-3	TGTGCCAGCAGTTTTGGGACAGCGCCGGCCACAGATACGCAGTATTTT	CASSFGTAPATDTQYF
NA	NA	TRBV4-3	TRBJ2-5	TGCGCCAGCAGCCAAGATCGGGGCGTCTCGGAGACCCAGTACTTC	CASSQDRGVSETQYF
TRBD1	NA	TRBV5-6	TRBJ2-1	TGTGCCAGCGGCTTAAAGGACAGGGGTCCCTACAATGAGCAGTTCTTC	CASGLKDRGPYNEQFF
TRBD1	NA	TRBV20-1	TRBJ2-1	TGCAGTGCTAGGGGACAGCAGCATGAGCAGTTCTTC	CSARGQQHEQFF
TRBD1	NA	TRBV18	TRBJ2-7	TGTGCCAGCTCACCCGGACAGGGGTGGGACGAGCAGTACTTC	CASSPGQGWDEQYF
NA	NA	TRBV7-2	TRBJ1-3	TGTGCCAGCAGCTTATTCCTAAGGGGAAACACCATATATTTT	CASSLFLRGNTIYF
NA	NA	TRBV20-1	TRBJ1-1	TGCAGTGCCCCCGCAGTGAACACTGAAGCTTTCTTT	CSAPAVNTEAFF
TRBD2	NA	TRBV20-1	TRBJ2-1	TGCAGTGCTAGGAGCGGGAGGTCGGGTGAGCAGTTCTTC	CSARSGRSGEQFF
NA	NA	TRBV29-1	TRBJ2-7	TGCAGCGTTGAATCTCGGGAAAGAGACTACGAGCAGTACTTC	CSVESRERDYEQYF
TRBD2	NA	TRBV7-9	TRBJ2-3	TGTGCCAGCAGCCCGACATCTTCGGTGGGGCGGACTAGCCCAGATACGCAGTATTTT	CASSPTSSVGRTSPDTQYF
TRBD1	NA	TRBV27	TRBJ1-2	TGTGCCAGCAGCACCGGGACAGTGGGCGGCTACACCTTC	CASSTGTVGGYTF
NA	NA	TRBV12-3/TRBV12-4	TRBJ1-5	TGTGCCAGCAGTTTAGTCGCAGCGAACAATCAGCCCCAGCATTTT	CASSLVAANNQPQHF
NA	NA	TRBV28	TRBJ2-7	TGTGCCAGTGGCCGGGGCAGCTCCTACGAGCAGTACTTC	CASGRGSSYEQYF
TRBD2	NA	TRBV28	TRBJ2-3	TGTGCCAGCAGTTTCTTCTCGCGGGAGGCCCACACAGATACGCAGTATTTT	CASSFFSREAHTDTQYF
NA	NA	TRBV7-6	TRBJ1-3	TGTGCCAGCAGCAAGAATAACCTCGAGGATTCTGGAAACACCATATATTTT	CASSKNNLEDSGNTIYF
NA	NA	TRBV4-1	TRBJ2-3	TGCGCCAGCACCCCGGGCGGACAACTACTCACAGATACGCAGTATTTT	CASTPGGQLLTDTQYF
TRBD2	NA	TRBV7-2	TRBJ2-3	TGTGCCAGCAGGCCTCCGGGACTAGCGGGAGGGAGTAGCACAGATACGCAGTATTTT	CASRPPGLAGGSSTDTQYF